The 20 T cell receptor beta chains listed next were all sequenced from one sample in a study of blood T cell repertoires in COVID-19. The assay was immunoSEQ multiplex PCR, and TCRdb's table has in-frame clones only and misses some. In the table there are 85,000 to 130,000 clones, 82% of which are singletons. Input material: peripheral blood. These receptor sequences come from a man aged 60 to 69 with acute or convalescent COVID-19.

The CDR3 DNA reads TGTGCCAGCAGCTACGACGGGACCTACAATGAGCAGTTCTTC. It yields the protein CASSYDGTYNEQFF. The chain employs TRBV11-2 and TRBJ2-1; D is possibly TRBD2 (5 bases). CDR3 length equals 14 residues. V was trimmed by 4 bases and J by 2 bases, leaving 9 bases between them. Germline CDR1 SGHAT, CDR2 FQNNGV.

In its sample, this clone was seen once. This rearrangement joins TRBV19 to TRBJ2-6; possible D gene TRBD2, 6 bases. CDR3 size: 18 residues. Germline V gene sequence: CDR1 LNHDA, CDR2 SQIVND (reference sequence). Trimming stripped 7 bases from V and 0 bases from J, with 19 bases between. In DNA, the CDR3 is TGTGCCAGTACCCCCTCGGGGGTTACCCTCTCTGGGGCCAACGTCCTGACTTTC. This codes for CASTPSGVTLSGANVLTF.

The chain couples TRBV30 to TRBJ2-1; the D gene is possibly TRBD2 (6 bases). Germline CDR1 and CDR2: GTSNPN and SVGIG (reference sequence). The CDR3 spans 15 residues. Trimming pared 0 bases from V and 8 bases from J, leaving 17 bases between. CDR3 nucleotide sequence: TGTGCCTGGAGTGTCGGGTCTAGCGTCCTAGATGAGCAGTTCTTC. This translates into CAWSVGSSVLDEQFF. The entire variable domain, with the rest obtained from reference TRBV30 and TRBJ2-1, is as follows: SQTIHQWPATLVQPVGSPLSLECTVEGTSNPNLYWYRQAAGRGLQLLFYSVGIGQISSEVPQNLSASRPQDRQFILSSKKLLLSDSGFYLCAWSVGSSVLDEQFFGPGTRLTVL.

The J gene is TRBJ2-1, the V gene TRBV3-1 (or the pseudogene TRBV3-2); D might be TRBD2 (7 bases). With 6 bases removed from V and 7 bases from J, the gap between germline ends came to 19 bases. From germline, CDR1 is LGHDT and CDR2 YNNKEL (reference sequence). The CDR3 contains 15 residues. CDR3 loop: CASRPEGGPENEQFF. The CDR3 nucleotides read TGTGCCAGCAGGCCAGAGGGGGGGCCGGAGAATGAGCAGTTCTTC.

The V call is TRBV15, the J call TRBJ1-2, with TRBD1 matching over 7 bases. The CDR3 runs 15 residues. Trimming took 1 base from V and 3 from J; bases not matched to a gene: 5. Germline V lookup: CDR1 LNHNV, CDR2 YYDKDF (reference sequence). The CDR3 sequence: CATSRAHQGDYGYTF. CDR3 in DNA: TGTGCCACCAGCAGAGCCCACCAGGGGGACTATGGCTACACCTTC.

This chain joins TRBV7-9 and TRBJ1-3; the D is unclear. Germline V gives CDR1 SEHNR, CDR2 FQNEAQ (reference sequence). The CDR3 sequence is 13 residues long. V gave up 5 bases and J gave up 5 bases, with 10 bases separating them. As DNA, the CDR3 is TGTGCCAGCAGCGCTAACAGTCGAAACACCATATATTTT. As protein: CASSANSRNTIYF.

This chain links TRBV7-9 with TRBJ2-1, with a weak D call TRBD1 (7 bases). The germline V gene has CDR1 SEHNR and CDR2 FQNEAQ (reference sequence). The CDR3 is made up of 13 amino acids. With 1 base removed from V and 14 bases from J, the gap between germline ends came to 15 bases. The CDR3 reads CASSLEDLRGEFF. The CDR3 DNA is TGTGCCAGCAGCTTAGAAGATCTCAGGGGGGAGTTCTTC.

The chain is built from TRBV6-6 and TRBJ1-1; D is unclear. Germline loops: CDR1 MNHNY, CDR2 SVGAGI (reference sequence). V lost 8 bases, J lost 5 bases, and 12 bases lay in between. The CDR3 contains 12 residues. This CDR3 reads CASAGLRTEAFF. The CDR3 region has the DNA TGTGCCAGCGCGGGCCTGAGGACTGAAGCTTTCTTT.

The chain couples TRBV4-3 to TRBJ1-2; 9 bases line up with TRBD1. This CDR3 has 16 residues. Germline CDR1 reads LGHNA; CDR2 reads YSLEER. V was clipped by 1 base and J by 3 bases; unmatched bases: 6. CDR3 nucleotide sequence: TGCGCCAGCAGCCAAGTCGCGACAGGGGGGGACTATGGCTACACCTTC. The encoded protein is CASSQVATGGDYGYTF.

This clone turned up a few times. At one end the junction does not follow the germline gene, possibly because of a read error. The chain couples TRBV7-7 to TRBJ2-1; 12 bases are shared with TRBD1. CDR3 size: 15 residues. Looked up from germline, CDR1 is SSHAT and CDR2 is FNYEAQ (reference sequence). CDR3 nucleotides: TGTGCTAGCAGCCCCGGGACAGGGGGCAACAATGAGCAGTTCTTC. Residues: CASSPGTGGNNEQFF.

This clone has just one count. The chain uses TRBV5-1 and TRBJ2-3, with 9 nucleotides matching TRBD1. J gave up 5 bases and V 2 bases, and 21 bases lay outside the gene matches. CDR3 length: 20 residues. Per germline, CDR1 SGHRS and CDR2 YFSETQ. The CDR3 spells CASSLTSRDRVRDVLDTQYF. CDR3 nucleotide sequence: TGCGCCAGCAGCTTAACGTCCCGGGACAGGGTGAGAGATGTTTTAGATACGCAGTATTTT.

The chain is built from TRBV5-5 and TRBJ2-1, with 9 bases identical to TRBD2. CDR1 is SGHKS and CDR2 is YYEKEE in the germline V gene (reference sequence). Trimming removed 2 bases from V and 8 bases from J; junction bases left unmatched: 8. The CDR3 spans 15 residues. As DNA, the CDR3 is TGTGCCAGCAGCTTCATAGCGGGAGTAGCCGATGAGCAGTTCTTC. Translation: CASSFIAGVADEQFF.

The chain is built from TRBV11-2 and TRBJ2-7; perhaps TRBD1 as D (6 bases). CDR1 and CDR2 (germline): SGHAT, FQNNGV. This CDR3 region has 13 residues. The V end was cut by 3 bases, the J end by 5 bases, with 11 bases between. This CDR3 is CASSFTGLNEQYF. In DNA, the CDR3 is TGTGCCAGCAGCTTCACAGGGCTCAACGAGCAGTACTTC.

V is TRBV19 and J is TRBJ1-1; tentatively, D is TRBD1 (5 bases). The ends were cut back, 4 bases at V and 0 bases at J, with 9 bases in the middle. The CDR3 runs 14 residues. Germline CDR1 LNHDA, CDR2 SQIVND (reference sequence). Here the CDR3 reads CASSTGYMNTEAFF. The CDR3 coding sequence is TGTGCCAGTAGTACAGGGTACATGAACACTGAAGCTTTCTTT. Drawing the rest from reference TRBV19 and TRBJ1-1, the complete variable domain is DGGITQSPKYLFRKEGQNVTLSCEQNLNHDAMYWYRQDPGQGLRLIYYSQIVNDFQKGDIAEGYSVSREKKESFPLTVTSAQKNPTAFYLCASSTGYMNTEAFFGQGTRLTVV.

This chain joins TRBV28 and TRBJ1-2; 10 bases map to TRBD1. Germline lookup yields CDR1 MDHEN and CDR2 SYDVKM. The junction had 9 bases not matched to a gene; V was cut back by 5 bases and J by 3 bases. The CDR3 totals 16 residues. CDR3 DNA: TGTGCCAGCAGTGGAAAGGGACAGGGGTATCACTATGGCTACACCTTC. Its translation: CASSGKGQGYHYGYTF.

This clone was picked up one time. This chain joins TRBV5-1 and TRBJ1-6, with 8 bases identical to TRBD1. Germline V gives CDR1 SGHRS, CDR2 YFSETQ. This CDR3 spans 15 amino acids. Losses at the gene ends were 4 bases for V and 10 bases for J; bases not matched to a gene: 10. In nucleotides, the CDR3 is TGCGCCAGCAGCAGTGGGACAGGAAGGGAGTCACCCCTCCACTTT. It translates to CASSSGTGRESPLHF.

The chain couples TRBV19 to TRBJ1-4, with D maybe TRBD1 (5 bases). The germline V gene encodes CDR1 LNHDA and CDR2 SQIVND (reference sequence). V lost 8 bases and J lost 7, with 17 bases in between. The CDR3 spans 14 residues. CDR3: CASDAGRGREKLFF. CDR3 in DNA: TGTGCCAGTGACGCGGGGCGCGGGCGTGAAAAACTGTTTTTT. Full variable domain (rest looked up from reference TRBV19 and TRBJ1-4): DGGITQSPKYLFRKEGQNVTLSCEQNLNHDAMYWYRQDPGQGLRLIYYSQIVNDFQKGDIAEGYSVSREKKESFPLTVTSAQKNPTAFYLCASDAGRGREKLFFGSGTQLSVL.

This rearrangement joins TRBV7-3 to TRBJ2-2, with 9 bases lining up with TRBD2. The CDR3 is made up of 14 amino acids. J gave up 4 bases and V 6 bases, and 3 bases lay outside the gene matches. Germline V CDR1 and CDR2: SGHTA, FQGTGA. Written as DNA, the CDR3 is TGTGCCAGCAGTTCGGGACTAGCCACCGGGGAGCTGTTTTTT. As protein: CASSSGLATGELFF.

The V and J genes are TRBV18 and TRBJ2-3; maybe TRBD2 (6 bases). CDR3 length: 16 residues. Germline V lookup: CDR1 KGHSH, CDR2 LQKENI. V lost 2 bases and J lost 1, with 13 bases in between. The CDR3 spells CASSPKGTGGTDTQYF. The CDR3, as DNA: TGTGCCAGCTCACCAAAGGGTACGGGAGGCACAGATACGCAGTATTTT.

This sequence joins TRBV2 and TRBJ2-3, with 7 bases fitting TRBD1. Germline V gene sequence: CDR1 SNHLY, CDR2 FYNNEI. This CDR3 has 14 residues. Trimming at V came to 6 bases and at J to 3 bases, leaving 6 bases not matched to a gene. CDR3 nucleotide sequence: TGTGCCAGCAGGGACAGGAGTCGGACAGATACGCAGTATTTT. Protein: CASRDRSRTDTQYF.